These T cell receptor beta chains were read from a single sample in a study of shared clonotypes between healthy human individuals. The table came from immunoSEQ multiplex PCR; TCRdb's copy has only in-frame clones and leaves some out. The sample lists roughly 590,000 clones, around 95% occurring once. The sample taken for sequencing was naive CD8+ T cells sorted from blood. The receptors shown here come from a woman aged 25-40 years in good health. The CDR3 runs from the conserved cysteine through the conserved F or W. D genes are given only for firm matches. The size of a clone is reported for some rows only, either as once, few or many, or as a class for expanded clones.

j_gene: TRBJ2-3
v_gene: TRBV5-1
d_gene: .
abundance: .
CDR3aa: CASRGKRSDTQYF
CDR3nt: TGCGCCAGCAGAGGAAAGCGCTCAGATACGCAGTATTTT

j_gene: TRBJ2-7
v_gene: TRBV4-1
d_gene: .
abundance: .
CDR3aa: CASSQVDSSYEQYF
CDR3nt: TGCGCCAGCAGCCAAGTAGACAGCTCCTACGAGCAGTACTTC

j_gene: TRBJ2-7
v_gene: TRBV9
d_gene: TRBD1
abundance: .
CDR3aa: CASSVWGTGGYEQYF
CDR3nt: TGTGCCAGCAGCGTATGGGGGACAGGGGGCTACGAGCAGTACTTC

j_gene: TRBJ2-1
v_gene: TRBV27
d_gene: TRBD2
abundance: .
CDR3aa: CASSLRLAGLNEQFF
CDR3nt: TGTGCCAGCAGTTTACGGCTAGCGGGCCTGAATGAGCAGTTCTTC

j_gene: TRBJ2-3
v_gene: TRBV11-2
d_gene: .
abundance: .
CDR3aa: CASSLVVGAADTQYF
CDR3nt: TGTGCCAGCAGCTTAGTTGTGGGCGCGGCAGATACGCAGTATTTT

j_gene: TRBJ1-4
v_gene: TRBV7-2
d_gene: .
abundance: .
CDR3aa: CASSSGLDRENEKLFF
CDR3nt: TGTGCCAGCAGCTCTGGGTTAGACAGAGAAAATGAAAAACTGTTTTTT

j_gene: TRBJ2-1
v_gene: TRBV7-8
d_gene: TRBD2
abundance: few
CDR3aa: CASSSSGTYNEQFF
CDR3nt: TGTGCCAGCAGCTCTAGCGGGACCTACAATGAGCAGTTCTTC

j_gene: TRBJ1-2
v_gene: TRBV11-1
d_gene: .
abundance: .
CDR3aa: CASSPDPTGNGYTF
CDR3nt: TGTGCCAGCAGCCCCGACCCCACAGGGAATGGCTACACCTTC

j_gene: TRBJ2-1
v_gene: TRBV4-2
d_gene: .
abundance: .
CDR3aa: CASSQRDGGGWDEQFF
CDR3nt: TGTGCCAGCAGCCAGCGGGACGGCGGAGGTTGGGATGAGCAGTTCTTC

j_gene: TRBJ1-4
v_gene: TRBV5-8
d_gene: .
abundance: .
CDR3aa: CASSKRWGYEKLFF
CDR3nt: TGTGCCAGCAGCAAAAGGTGGGGGTATGAAAAACTGTTTTTT

j_gene: TRBJ1-5
v_gene: TRBV10-3
d_gene: .
abundance: .
CDR3aa: CAISESIQVNQPQHF
CDR3nt: TGTGCCATCAGTGAGTCAATACAGGTCAATCAGCCCCAGCATTTT

j_gene: TRBJ2-1
v_gene: TRBV5-4
d_gene: .
abundance: .
CDR3aa: CASSLLNEQFF
CDR3nt: TGTGCCAGCAGCCTACTCAATGAGCAGTTCTTC

j_gene: TRBJ2-5
v_gene: TRBV4-1
d_gene: .
abundance: .
CDR3aa: CASSQDWGVQETQYF
CDR3nt: TGCGCCAGCAGCCAAGATTGGGGGGTCCAAGAGACCCAGTACTTC